At least ten counts were recorded for the clone carrying this T cell receptor beta chain. CDR1 and CDR2 (germline): SQVTM, ANQGSEA. The CDR3 spans 12 residues. The germline V and J ends were trimmed by 1 base and 11 bases, with 14 bases remaining between them. Stated time point: pre-sensitization, week 0. This sample's treatment: therapeutic diphenylcyclopropenone sensitization with weekly scalp DPC. This sample was included in a study of human T cells and chemical hapten exposure. TCRdb re-called the RACE reads with MiXCR, one entry per CDR3 protein. The table includes approximately 370,000 distinct CDR3 sequences, around 5% detected once.

The sample consisted of whole blood, taken in connection with sensitization to the hapten diphenylcyclopropenone (DPC). The rearrangement joins TRBV29-1 to TRBJ1-1; D perhaps matches TRBD1 (6 bases). The sequence derives from a woman aged 18-29 years with alopecia areata. Some clones in this sample may be carry-over from other donors' samples. The CDR3 here is CSVEAGGPGAFF. The CDR3 DNA follows: TGCAGCGTTGAAGCGGGGGGCCCAGGTGCTTTCTTT.